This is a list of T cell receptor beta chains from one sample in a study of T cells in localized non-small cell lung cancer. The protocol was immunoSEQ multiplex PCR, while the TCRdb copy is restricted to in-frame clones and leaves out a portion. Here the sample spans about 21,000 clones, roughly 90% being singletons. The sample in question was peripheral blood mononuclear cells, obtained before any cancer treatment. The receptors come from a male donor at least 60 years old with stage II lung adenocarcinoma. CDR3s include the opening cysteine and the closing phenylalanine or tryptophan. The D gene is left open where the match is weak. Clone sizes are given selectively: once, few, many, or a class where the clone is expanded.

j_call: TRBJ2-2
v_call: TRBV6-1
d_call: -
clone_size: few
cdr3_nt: TGTGCCAGCAGTGAATTCCCTGAGCTCGGGGAGCTGTTTTTT
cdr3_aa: CASSEFPELGELFF

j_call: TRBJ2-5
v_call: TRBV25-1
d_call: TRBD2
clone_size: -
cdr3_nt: TGTGCCAGCGGAATGTTAGCGGGAGAGGGAGAGACCCAGTACTTC
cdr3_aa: CASGMLAGEGETQYF

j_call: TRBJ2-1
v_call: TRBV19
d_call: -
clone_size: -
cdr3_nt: TGTGCCAGTAGTATAGCCCAGCACGGGACTGGGGCCAATGAGCAGTTCTTC
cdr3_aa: CASSIAQHGTGANEQFF

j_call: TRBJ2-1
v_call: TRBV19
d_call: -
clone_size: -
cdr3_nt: TGTGCCAGTAGACCTAGTTACCCCCTTTACAATGAGCAGTTCTTC
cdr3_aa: CASRPSYPLYNEQFF

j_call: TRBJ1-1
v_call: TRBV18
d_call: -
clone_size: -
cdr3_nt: TGTGCCAGCTCAGACAGGAACGCCAACACTGAAGCTTTCTTT
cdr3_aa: CASSDRNANTEAFF

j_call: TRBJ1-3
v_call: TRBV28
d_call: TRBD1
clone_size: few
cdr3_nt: TGTGCCAGCAGTTTTCCGACAGGGGGCCGCTTCTCTGGAAACACCATATATTTT
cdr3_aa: CASSFPTGGRFSGNTIYF

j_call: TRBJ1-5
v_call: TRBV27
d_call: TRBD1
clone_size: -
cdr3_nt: TGTGCCAGCAAAAGGACAGGGGGCAATCAGCCCCAGCATTTT
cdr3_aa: CASKRTGGNQPQHF

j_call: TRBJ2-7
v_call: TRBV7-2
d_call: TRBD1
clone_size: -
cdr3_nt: TGTGCCAGCAGCTTGTGGACAGGGTCGGACGAGCAGTACTTC
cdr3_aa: CASSLWTGSDEQYF

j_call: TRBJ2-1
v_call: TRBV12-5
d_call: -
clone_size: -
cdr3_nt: TGTGCTAGTGGTTGGACCGGAGGTTACAATGAGCAGTTCTTC
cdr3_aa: CASGWTGGYNEQFF

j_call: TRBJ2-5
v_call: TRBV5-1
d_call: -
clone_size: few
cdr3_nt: TGCGCCAGCAGCTTCGAGCTAGGAAAAGAGACCCAGTACTTC
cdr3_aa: CASSFELGKETQYF

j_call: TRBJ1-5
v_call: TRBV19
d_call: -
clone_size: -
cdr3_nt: TGTGCCAGCCACGAATCTTCAAATCAGCCCCAGCATTTT
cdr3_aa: CASHESSNQPQHF

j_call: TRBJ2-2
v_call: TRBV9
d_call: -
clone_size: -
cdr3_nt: TGTGCCAGCAGCGTATTCGGCGGGCCGAACACCGGGGAGCTGTTTTTT
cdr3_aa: CASSVFGGPNTGELFF

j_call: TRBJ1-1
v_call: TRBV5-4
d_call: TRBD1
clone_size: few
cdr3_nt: TGTGCCAGCAGTACAGGGGTCACTGAAGCTTTCTTT
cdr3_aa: CASSTGVTEAFF

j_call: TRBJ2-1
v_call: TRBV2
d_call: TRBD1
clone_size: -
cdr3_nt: TGTGCCAGCACACCGGGACAGCCATACAATGAGCAGTTCTTC
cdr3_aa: CASTPGQPYNEQFF

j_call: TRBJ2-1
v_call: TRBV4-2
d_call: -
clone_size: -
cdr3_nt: TGTGCCAGCAGCCAAGGAAGGCGGGTAGGCAATGAGCAGTTCTTC
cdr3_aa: CASSQGRRVGNEQFF

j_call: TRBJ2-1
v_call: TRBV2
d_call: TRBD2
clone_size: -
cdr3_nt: TGTGCCAGCAGTGGAGGGGTGGTAGCGGGAGGTGAGCAGTTCTTC
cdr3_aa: CASSGGVVAGGEQFF

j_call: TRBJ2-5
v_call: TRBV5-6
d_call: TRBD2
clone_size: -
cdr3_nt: TGTGCCAGCAGCTTTAGCGGGAGTGTTGAGACCCAGTACTTC
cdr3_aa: CASSFSGSVETQYF

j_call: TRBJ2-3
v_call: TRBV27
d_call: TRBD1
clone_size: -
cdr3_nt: TGTGCCAGCAGTTTATCGGTTGGTAGGGGGCTGGGAGATACGCAGTATTTT
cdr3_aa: CASSLSVGRGLGDTQYF

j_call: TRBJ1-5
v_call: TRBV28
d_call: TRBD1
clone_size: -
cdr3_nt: TGTGCCAGCAGTCCTACAGGGGATAGCAATCAGCCCCAGCATTTT
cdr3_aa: CASSPTGDSNQPQHF

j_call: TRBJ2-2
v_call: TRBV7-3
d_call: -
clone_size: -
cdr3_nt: TGTGCCAGCAGCTTGAGTCGGGACTCCACCGGGGAGCTGTTTTTT
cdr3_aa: CASSLSRDSTGELFF

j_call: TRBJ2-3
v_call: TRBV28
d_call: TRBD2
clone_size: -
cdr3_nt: TGTGCCAGCAAAGGACTAGCTAGCACAGATACGCAGTATTTT
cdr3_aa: CASKGLASTDTQYF

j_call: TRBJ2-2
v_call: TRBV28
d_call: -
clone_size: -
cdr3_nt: TGTGCCAGCTCCTACGGGGGGAACACCGGGGAGCTGTTTTTT
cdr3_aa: CASSYGGNTGELFF

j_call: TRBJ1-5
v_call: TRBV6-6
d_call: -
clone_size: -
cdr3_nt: TGTGCCAGCAGTTACTCGACGGGGGATAGCAATCAGCCCCAGCATTTT
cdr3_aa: CASSYSTGDSNQPQHF

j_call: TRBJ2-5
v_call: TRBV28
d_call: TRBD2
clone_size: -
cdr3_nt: TGTGCCAGCAGTTTAAACCCTAGCGGGGTAGAAGAGACCCAGTACTTC
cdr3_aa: CASSLNPSGVEETQYF

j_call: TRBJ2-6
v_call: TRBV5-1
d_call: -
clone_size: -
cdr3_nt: TGCGCCAGCAGCTTGGTGATAGGGGGGGCCAACGTCCTGACTTTC
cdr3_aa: CASSLVIGGANVLTF

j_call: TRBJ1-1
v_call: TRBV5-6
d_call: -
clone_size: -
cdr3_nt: TGTGCCAGCAGCTTGGCCGTAGGTGAAGCTTTCTTT
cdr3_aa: CASSLAVGEAFF

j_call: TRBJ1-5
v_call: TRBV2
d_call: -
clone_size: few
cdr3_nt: TGTGCCAGCAGTCCTTCGATGGGAGATCAGCCCCAGCATTTT
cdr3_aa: CASSPSMGDQPQHF

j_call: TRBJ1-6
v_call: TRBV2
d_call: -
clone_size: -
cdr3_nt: TGTGCCAGCTCCGGAGACAGTAATTCACCCCTCCACTTT
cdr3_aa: CASSGDSNSPLHF

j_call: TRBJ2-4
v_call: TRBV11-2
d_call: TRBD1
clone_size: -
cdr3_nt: TGTGCCAGCAGCCCCCACAGGGGGCAGGCGGCCAAAAACATTCAGTACTTC
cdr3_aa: CASSPHRGQAAKNIQYF

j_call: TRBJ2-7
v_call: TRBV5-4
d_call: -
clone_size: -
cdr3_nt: TGTGCCAGCAGCTTGGACCCCTTGGATCAACGAACGAGCGAGCAGTACTTC
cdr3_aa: CASSLDPLDQRTSEQYF

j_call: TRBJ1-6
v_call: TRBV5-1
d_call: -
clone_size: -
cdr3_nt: TGCGCCAGCAGCTTGGCGTTCGCAGATAGTTCACCCCTCCACTTT
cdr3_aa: CASSLAFADSSPLHF

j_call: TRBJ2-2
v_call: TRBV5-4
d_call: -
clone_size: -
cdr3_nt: TGTGCCAGCAGCTTGGTGGGGTGGACTCGCAACACCGGGGAGCTGTTTTTT
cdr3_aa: CASSLVGWTRNTGELFF

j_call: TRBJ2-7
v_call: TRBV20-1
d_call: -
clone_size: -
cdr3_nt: TGCAGTGCTAGAGATCGGAGGGAACAGTACTTC
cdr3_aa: CSARDRREQYF

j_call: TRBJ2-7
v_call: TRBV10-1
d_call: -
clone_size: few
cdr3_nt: TGCGCCAGCAGTGAGGGCAGCTCCTACGAGCAGTACTTC
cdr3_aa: CASSEGSSYEQYF

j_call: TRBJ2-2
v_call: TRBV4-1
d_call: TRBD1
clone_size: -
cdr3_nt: TGCGCCAGCAGCCAAGGGACAGGGAACACCGGGGAGCTGTTTTTT
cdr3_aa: CASSQGTGNTGELFF

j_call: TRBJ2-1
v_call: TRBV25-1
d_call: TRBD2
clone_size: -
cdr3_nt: TGTGCCAGCAGTGACTTCCTGCGGGAGGGCCGAGGCTACAATGAGCAGTTCTTC
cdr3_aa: CASSDFLREGRGYNEQFF

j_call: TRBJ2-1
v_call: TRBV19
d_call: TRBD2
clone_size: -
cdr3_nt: TGTGCCAGTAGTAATAGCGGGAGCTCCTACAATGAGCAGTTCTTC
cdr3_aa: CASSNSGSSYNEQFF

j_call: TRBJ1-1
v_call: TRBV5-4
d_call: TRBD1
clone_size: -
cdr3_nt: TGTGCCAGCAGCTTGGATGGGACAGTCTACACTGAAGCTTTCTTT
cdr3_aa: CASSLDGTVYTEAFF

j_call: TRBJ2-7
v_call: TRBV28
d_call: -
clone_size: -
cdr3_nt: TGTGCCACCCAGGCCCTACGGGTCTACGAGCAGTACTTC
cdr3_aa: CATQALRVYEQYF

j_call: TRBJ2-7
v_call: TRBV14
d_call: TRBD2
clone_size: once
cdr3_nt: TGTGCCAGCAGCCGACTAGCGGGAGTAAAAGAGCAGTACTTC
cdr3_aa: CASSRLAGVKEQYF

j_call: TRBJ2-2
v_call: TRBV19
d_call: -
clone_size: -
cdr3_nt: TGTGCCAGTAGCATCCCATTCGGGGAGCTGTTTTTT
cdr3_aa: CASSIPFGELFF

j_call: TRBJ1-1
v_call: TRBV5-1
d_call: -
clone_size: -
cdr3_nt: TGCGCCAGCAGCCTGACACAGGGCTTCATGAACACTGAAGCTTTCTTT
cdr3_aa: CASSLTQGFMNTEAFF

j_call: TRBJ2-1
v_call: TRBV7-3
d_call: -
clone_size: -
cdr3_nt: TGTGCCAGCAGCTTAGCAGGGATTTCCCTAGAACAGCCGTTCTTC
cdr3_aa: CASSLAGISLEQPFF

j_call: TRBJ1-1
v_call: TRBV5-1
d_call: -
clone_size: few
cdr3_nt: TGCGCCAGCAGCTTGGAAGTGAACACTGAAGCTTTCTTT
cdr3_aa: CASSLEVNTEAFF

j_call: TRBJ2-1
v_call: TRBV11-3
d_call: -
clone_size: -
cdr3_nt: TGTGCCAGCAGCTTCCAGGGGGGTGAGCAGTTCTTC
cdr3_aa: CASSFQGGEQFF

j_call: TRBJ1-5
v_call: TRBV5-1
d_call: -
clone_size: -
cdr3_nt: TGCGCCAGCAGCTTGGACGGTGGGAGCAATCAGCCCCAGCATTTT
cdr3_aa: CASSLDGGSNQPQHF

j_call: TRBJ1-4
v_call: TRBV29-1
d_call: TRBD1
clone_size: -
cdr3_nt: TGCAGCGTCGCAGGGGGCCTTAATGAAAAACTGTTTTTT
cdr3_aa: CSVAGGLNEKLFF

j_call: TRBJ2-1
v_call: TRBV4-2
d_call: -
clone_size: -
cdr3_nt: TGTGCCAGCAGCCACGAGCTAGCACCCTACAATGAGCAGTTCTTC
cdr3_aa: CASSHELAPYNEQFF

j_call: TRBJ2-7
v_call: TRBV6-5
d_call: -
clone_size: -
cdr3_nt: TGTGCCAGCAGTTCGGACCTGGGGGAGCAGTACTTC
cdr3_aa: CASSSDLGEQYF

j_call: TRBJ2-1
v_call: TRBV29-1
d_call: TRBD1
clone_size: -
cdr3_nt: TGCAGCGTTGAAAGAGGACAGGGTTACAATGAGCAGTTCTTC
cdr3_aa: CSVERGQGYNEQFF

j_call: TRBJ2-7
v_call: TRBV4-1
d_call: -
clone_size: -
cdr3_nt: TGCGCCAGCAGCCCTTTTAATCAAGCGCCGAACTACGAGCAGTACTTC
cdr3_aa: CASSPFNQAPNYEQYF

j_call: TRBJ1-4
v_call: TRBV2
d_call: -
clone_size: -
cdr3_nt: TGTGCCAGCACGCGGCAGGCATATGAAAAACTGTTTTTT
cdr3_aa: CASTRQAYEKLFF

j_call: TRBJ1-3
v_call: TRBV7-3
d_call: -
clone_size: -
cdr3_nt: TGTGCCAGCAGCACGGCCTCTGGAAACACCATATATTTT
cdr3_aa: CASSTASGNTIYF